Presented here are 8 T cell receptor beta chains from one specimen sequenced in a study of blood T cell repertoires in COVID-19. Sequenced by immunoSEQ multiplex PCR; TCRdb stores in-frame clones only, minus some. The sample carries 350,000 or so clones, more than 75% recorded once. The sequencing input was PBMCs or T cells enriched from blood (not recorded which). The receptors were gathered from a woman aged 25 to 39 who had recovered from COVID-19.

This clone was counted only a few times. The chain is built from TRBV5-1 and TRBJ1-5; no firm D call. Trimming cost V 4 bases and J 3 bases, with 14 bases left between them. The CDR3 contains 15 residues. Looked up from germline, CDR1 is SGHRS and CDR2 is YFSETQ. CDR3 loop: CASSPSGSNNQPQHF. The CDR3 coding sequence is TGCGCCAGCAGCCCGTCCGGGAGTAACAATCAGCCCCAGCATTTT.

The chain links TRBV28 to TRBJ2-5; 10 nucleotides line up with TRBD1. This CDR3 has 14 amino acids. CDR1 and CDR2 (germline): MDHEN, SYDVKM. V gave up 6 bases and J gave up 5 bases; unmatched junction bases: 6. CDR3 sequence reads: CASSPTGGLETQYF. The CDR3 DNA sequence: TGTGCCAGCAGCCCGACAGGGGGCCTTGAGACCCAGTACTTC.

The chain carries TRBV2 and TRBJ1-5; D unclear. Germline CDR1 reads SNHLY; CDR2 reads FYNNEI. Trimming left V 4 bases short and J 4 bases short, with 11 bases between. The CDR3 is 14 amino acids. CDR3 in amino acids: CASSGAMKNQPQHF. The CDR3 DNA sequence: TGTGCCAGCAGTGGGGCCATGAAGAATCAGCCCCAGCATTTT.

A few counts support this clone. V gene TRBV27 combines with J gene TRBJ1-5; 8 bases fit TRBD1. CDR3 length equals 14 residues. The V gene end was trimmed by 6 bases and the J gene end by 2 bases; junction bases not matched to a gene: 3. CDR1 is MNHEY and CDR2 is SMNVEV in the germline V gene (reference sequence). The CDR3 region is CASRADRGNQPQHF. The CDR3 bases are TGTGCCAGCAGGGCGGACAGGGGCAATCAGCCCCAGCATTTT.

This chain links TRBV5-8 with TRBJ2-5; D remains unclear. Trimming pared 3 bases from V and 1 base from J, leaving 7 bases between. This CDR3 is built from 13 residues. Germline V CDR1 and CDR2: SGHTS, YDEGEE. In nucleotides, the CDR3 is TGTGCCAGCAGCTGGGCGATCCAAGAGACCCAGTACTTC. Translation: CASSWAIQETQYF.

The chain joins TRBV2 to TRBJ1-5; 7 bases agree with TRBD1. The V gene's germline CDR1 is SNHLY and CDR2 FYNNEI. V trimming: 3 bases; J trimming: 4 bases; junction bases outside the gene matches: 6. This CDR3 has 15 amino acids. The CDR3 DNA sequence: TGTGCCAGCAGTGATAAGGACAGGTTAAATCAGCCCCAGCATTTT. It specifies CASSDKDRLNQPQHF.

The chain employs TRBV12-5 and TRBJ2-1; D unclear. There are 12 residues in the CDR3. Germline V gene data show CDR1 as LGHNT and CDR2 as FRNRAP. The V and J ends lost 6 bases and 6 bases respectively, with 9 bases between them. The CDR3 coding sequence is TGTGCTAGTGGCGAGCTCCTCAATGAGCAGTTCTTC. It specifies CASGELLNEQFF.

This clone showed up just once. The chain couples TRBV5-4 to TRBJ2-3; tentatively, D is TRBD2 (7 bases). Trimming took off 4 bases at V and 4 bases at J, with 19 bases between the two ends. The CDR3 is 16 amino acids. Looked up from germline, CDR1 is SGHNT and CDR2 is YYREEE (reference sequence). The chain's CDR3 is CASSPFRGGAADTQYF. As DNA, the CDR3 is TGTGCCAGCAGCCCCTTTAGGGGGGGGGCCGCAGATACGCAGTATTTT.